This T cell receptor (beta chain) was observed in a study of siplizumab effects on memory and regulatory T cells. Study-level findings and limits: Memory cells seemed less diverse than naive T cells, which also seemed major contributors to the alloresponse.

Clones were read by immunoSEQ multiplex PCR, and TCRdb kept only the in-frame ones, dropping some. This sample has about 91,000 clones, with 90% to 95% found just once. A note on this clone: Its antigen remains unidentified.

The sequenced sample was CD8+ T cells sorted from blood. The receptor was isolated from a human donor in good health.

The CDR3 coding sequence is TGTGCCAGCTCCGTGGGAGAAAAACTGTTTTTT. Amino acids: CASSVGEKLFF. The J gene is TRBJ1-4, the V gene TRBV5-6; D is ambiguous. The germline gives CDR1 SGHDT, CDR2 YYEEEE. Trimming took 7 bases from V and 8 from J, leaving 9 bases between them. This CDR3 is 11 amino acids long.